Sequencing of this TCR beta chain was carried out in a study of response to subunit inactivated influenza vaccine. Broader study findings: Researchers suggested that each seasonal influenza vaccination recruits few new T cells.

The V segment lost 10 bases and the J segment 3 bases; nucleotides outside the gene matches: 10. The germline V gene has CDR1 LNHDA and CDR2 SQIVND (reference sequence). The CDR3 consists of 14 residues. TCRdb processed the RT-PCR reads anew with MiXCR; each CDR3 protein has one entry. Of 450,000 to 700,000 distinct CDR3 sequences detected, 12% to 15% appear once; the ten largest clones hold 11%. Comment on this clonotype: The antigen is undetermined.

Sequences were derived from PBMCs from blood, sampled approximately 12 days after vaccination. The chain recombines TRBV19 with TRBJ1-1; 8 bases are shared with TRBD1. This receptor was obtained from a man between 50 and 59 years old who received an inactivated influenza vaccine. CDR3 bases: TGTGCCACTCACCGACAGGGGTCGTACACTGAAGCTTTCTTT. This translates into CATHRQGSYTEAFF.